The sequence of this T cell receptor beta chain was determined in a study of CD4+ T cells in melanoma. Study results and caveats: Diverse differentiation states were reported for melanoma neoantigen-specific CD4+ T cells. CD8+ T cell, macrophage and B cell function reportedly correlated with neoantigen-specific CD4+ T cells.

Sequenced by immunoSEQ multiplex PCR; TCRdb stores in-frame clones only, minus some. The repertoire holds roughly 5,100 clones, with about 61% as singletons. In the case of this clone: Its target is unknown.

Deletions cut 5 bases from V and 2 bases from J, with 18 bases between. Germline CDR1 is MNHEY and CDR2 is SVGEGT. There are 17 residues in the CDR3. This receptor was identified in a human donor with melanoma. V and J are TRBV6-2 or TRBV6-3 and TRBJ2-2; possibly TRBD2 for D (6 bases). Sequencing used cells from a culture (not recorded whether cultured in vitro). The CDR3 protein is CASSGISRRGNTGELFF. CDR3 nucleotides: TGTGCCAGCAGTGGTATCTCCAGGAGGGGCAACACCGGGGAGCTGTTTTTT.